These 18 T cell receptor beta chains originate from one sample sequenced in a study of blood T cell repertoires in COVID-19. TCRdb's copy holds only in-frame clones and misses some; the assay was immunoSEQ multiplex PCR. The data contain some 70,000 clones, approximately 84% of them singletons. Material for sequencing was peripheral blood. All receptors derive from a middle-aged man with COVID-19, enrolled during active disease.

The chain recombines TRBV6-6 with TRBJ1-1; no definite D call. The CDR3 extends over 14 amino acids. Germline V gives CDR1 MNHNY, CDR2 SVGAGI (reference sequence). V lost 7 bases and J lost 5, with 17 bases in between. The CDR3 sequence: CASIPTWPSTEAFF. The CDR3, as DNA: TGTGCCAGCATACCAACCTGGCCTTCTACTGAAGCTTTCTTT.

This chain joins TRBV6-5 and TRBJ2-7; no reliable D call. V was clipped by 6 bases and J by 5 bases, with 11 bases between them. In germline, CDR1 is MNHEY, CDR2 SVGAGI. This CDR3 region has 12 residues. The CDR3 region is CASRHTSNEQYF. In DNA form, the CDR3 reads TGTGCCAGCAGACACACATCCAACGAGCAGTACTTC.

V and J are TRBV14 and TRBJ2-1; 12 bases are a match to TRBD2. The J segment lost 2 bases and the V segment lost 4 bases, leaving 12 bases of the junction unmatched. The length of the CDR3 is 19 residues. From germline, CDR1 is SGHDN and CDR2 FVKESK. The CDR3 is CASSPGTSGRHRPYNEQFF. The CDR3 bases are TGTGCCAGCAGCCCCGGAACTAGCGGGAGGCATCGGCCCTACAATGAGCAGTTCTTC.

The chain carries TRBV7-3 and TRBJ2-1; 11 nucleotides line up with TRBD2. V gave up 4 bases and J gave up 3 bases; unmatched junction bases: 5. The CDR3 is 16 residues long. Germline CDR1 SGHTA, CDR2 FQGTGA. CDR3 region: CASSSLGLAGYNEQFF. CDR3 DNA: TGTGCCAGCAGCTCTTTAGGACTAGCGGGCTACAATGAGCAGTTCTTC.

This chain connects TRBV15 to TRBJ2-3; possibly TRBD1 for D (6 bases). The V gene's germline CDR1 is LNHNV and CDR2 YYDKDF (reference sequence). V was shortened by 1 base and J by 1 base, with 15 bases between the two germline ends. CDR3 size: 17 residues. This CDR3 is CATSRVQQGGGTDTQYF. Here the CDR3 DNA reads TGTGCCACCAGCAGAGTTCAACAGGGCGGTGGCACAGATACGCAGTATTTT.

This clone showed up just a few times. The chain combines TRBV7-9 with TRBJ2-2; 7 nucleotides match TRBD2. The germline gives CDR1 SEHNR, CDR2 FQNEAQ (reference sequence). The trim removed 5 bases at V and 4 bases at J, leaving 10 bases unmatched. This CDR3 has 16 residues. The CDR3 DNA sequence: TGTGCCAGCAGCCCGAGAGGGATAGCGGGCACCGGGGAGCTGTTTTTT. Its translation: CASSPRGIAGTGELFF.

CDR3 sequence: CASSLSPAGIGNYGYTF. As DNA, the CDR3 is TGTGCCAGCAGTTTGTCCCCCGCAGGGATAGGGAACTATGGCTACACCTTC. The chain recombines TRBV27 with TRBJ1-2; D possibly corresponds to TRBD1 (5 bases). V was shortened by 3 bases and J by 2 bases, with 19 bases between the two germline ends. Germline assignment: CDR1 MNHEY and CDR2 SMNVEV (reference sequence). The CDR3 is 17 amino acids.

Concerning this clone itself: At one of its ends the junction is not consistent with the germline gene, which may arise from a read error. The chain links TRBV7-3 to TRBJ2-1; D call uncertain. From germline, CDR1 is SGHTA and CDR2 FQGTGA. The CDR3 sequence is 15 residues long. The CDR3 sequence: CASSLPGEVYIEQFF. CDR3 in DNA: TGTGCCAGCAGCTTACCTGGCGAGGTTTACATTGAGCAGTTCTTC.

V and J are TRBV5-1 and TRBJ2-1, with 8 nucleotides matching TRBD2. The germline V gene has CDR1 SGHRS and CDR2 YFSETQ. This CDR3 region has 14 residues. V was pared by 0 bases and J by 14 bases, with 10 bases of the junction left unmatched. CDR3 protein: CASSLVLAEALKFF. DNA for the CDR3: TGCGCCAGCAGCTTGGTACTAGCGGAGGCATTAAAGTTCTTC.

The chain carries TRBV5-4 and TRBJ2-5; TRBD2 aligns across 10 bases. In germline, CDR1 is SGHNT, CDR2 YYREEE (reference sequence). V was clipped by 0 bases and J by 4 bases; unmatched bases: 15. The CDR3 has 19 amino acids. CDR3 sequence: CASSLGRASGRGLIETQYF. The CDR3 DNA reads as TGTGCCAGCAGCTTGGGGAGGGCTAGCGGGAGAGGGTTGATAGAGACCCAGTACTTC.

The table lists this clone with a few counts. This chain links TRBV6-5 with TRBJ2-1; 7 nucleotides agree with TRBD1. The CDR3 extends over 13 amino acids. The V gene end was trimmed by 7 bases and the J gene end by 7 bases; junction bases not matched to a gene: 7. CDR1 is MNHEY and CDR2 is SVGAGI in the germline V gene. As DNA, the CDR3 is TGTGCCAGCACTCGACAGGGTTGGAATGAGCAGTTCTTC. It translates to CASTRQGWNEQFF.

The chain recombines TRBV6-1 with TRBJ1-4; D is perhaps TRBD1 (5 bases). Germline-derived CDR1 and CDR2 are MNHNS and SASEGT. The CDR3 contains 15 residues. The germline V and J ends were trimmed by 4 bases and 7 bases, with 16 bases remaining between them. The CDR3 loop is CASSGLPGQGEKLFF. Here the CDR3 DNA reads TGTGCCAGCAGTGGCCTCCCCGGCCAGGGTGAAAAACTGTTTTTT.

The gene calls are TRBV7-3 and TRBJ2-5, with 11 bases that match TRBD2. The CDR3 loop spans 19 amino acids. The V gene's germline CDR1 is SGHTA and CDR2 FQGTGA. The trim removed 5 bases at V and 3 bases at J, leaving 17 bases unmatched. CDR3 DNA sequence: TGTGCCAGCAGCAGTACCGGACTAGCGGGCGCCGAACAAAAAGAGACCCAGTACTTC. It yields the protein CASSSTGLAGAEQKETQYF.

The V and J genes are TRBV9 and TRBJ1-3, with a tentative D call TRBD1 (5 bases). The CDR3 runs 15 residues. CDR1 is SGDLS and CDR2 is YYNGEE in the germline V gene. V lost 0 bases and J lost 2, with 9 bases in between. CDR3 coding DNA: TGTGCCAGCAGCGTAGCTTTAGGGGCTGGAAACACCATATATTTT. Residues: CASSVALGAGNTIYF. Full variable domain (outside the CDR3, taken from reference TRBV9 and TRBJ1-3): DSGVTQTPKHLITATGQRVTLRCSPRSGDLSVYWYQQSLDQGLQFLIQYYNGEERAKGNILERFSAQQFPDLHSELNLSSLELGDSALYFCASSVALGAGNTIYFGEGSWLTVV.

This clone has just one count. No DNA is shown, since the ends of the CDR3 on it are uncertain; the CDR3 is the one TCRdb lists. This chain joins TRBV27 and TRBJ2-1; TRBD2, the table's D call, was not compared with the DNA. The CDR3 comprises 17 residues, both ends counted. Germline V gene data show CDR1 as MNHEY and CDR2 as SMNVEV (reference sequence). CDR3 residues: CASSLTFGGLAYNEQFF.

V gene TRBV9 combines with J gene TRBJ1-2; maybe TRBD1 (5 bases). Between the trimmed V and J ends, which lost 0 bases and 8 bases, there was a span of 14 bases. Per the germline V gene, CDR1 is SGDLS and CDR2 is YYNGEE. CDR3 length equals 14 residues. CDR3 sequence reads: CASSVGGGRDGYTF. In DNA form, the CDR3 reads TGTGCCAGCAGCGTAGGGGGAGGGCGGGACGGCTACACCTTC. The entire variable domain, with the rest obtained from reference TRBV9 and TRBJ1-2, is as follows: DSGVTQTPKHLITATGQRVTLRCSPRSGDLSVYWYQQSLDQGLQFLIQYYNGEERAKGNILERFSAQQFPDLHSELNLSSLELGDSALYFCASSVGGGRDGYTFGSGTRLTVV.

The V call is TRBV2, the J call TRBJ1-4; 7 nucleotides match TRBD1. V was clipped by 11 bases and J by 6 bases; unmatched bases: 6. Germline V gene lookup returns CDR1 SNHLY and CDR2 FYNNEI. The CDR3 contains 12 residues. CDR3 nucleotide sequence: TGTGCCGACAGGGCGGATGATGAAAAACTGTTTTTT. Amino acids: CADRADDEKLFF.

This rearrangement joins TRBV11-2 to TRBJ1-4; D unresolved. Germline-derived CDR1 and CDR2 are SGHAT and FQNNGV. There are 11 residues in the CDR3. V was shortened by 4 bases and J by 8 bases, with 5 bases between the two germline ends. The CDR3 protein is CASSSREKLFF. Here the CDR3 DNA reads TGTGCCAGCAGCTCCCGGGAAAAACTGTTTTTT.